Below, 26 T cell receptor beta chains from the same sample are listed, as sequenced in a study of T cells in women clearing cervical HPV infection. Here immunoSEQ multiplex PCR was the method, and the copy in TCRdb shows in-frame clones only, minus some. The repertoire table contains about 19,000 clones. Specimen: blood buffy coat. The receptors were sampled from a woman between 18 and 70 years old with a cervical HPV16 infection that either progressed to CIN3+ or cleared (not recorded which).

The DNA read from the CDR3 is TGCGCCAGCAGCTTGGCCGGACAGGGATCCTATGGC. It specifies CASSLAGQGSYG. The full CDR3 protein is CASSLAGQGSYGYTF. The chain uses TRBV5-1 and TRBJ1-2, with 8 bases identical to TRBD1. The CDR3 goes on 3 residues after the read ends, and that part is filled in from the germline J gene. The CDR3 is 15 amino acids. Germline CDR1 SGHRS, CDR2 YFSETQ. The V and J ends lost 0 bases and 4 bases, in that order; junction bases with no gene match: 5.

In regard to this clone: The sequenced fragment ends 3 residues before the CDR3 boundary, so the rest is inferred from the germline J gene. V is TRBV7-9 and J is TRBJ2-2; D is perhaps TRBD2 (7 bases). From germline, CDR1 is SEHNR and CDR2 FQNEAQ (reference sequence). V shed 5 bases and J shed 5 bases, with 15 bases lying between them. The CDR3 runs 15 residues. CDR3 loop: CASSPPGGRTGELFF. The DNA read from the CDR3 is TGTGCCAGCAGCCCCCCGGGGGGCCGGACCGGGGAG.

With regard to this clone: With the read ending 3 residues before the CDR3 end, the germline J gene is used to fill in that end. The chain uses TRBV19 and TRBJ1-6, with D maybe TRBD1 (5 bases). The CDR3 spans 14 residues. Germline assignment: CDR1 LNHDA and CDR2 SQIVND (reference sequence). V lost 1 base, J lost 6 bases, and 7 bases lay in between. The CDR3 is CASSIGTLNSPLHF. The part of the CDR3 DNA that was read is TGTGCCAGTAGTATAGGGACACTTAATTCACCC.

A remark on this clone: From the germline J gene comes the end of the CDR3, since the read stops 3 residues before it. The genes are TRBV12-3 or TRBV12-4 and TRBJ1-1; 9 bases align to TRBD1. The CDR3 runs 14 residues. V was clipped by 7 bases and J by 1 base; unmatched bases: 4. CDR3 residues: CASKPDRGNTEAFF. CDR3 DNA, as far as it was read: TGTGCCAGCAAGCCGGACAGGGGGAACACTGAA.

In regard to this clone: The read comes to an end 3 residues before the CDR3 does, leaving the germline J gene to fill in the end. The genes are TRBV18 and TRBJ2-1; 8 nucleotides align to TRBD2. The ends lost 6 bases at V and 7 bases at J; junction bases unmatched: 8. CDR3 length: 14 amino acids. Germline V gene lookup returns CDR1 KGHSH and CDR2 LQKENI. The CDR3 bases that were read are TGTGCCAGCTCCGCGAAGGGCGGGGGGAATGAG. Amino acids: CASSAKGGGNE. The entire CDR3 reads CASSAKGGGNEQFF.

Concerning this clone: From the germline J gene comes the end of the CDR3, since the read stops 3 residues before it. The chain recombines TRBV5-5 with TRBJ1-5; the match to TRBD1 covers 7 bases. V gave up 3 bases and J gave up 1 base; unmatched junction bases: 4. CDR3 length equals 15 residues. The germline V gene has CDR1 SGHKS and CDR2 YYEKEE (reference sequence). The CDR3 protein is CASSWDSYSNQPQHF. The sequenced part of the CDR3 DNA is TGTGCCAGCAGCTGGGACAGCTACAGCAATCAGCCC.

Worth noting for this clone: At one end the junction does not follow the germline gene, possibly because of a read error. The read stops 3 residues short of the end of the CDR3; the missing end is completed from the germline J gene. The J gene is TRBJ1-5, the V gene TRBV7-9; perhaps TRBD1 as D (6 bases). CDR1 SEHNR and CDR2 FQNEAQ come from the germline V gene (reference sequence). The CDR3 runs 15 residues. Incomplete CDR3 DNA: TGTGCCGGCAGCTTAGGGTCAGGGGAACGACAGCCC. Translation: CAGSLGSGERQP. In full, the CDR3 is CAGSLGSGERQPQHF.

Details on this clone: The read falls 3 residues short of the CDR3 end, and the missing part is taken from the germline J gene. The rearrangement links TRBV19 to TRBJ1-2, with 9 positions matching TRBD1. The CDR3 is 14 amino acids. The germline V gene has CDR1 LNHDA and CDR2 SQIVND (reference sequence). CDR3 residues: CASSPRTGAYDYTF. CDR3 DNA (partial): TGTGCCAGTAGTCCCCGGACAGGGGCTTACGAC.

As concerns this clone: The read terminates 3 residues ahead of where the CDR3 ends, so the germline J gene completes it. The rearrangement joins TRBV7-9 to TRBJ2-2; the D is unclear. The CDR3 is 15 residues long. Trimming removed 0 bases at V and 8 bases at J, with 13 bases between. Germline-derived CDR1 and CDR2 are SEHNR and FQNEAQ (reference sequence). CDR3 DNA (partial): TGTGCCAGCAGCTTAGCCGGTGGGCTCCCTGGGGAG. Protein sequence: CASSLAGGLPGE. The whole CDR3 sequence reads CASSLAGGLPGELFF.

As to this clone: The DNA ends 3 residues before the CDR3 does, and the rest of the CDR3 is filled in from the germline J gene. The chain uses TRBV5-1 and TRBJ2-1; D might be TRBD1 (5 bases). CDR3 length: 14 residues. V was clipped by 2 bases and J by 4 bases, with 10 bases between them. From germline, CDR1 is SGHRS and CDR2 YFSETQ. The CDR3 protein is CASSLEQAYNEQFF. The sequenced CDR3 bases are TGCGCCAGCAGCTTAGAACAGGCGTACAATGAG.

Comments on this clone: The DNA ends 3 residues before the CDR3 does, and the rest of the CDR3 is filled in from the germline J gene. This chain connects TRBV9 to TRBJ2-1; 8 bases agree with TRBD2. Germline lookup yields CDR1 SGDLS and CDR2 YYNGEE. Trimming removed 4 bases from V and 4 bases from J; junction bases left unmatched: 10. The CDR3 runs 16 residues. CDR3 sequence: CASSTTLAGIYNEQFF. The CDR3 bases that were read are TGTGCCAGCAGCACTACTCTAGCGGGTATATACAATGAG.

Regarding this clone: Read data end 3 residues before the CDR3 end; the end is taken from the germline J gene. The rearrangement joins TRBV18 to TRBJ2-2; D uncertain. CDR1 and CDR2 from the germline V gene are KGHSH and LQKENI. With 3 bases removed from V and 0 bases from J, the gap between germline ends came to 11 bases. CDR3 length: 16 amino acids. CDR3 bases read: TGTGCCAGCTCACCGCAAAGCCCCGCGAACACCGGGGAG. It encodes CASSPQSPANTGE. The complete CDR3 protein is CASSPQSPANTGELFF.

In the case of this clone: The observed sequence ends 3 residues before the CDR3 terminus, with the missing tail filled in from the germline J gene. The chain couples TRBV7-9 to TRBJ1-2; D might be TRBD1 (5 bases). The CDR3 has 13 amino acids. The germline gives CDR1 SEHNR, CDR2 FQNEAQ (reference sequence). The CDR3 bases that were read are TGTGCCAGCAGCCTGACAGACAGTTACGAC. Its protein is CASSLTDSYD. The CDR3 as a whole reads CASSLTDSYDYTF.

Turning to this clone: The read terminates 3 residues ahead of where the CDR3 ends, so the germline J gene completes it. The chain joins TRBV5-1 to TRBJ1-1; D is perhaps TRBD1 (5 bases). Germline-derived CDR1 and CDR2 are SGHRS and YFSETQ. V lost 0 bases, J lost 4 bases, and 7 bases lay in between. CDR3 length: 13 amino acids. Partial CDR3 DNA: TGCGCCAGCAGCTTGGGGGGGGGCACTGAA. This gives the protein CASSLGGGTE. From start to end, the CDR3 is CASSLGGGTEAFF.

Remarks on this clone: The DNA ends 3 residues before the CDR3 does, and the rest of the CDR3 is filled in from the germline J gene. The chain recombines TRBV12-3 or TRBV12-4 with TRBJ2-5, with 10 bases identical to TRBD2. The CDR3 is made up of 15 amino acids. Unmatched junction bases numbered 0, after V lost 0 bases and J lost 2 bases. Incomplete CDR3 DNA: TGTGCCAGCAGTTTAGCTAGCGGGGGGCAAGAGACC. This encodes CASSLASGGQET. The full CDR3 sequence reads CASSLASGGQETQYF.

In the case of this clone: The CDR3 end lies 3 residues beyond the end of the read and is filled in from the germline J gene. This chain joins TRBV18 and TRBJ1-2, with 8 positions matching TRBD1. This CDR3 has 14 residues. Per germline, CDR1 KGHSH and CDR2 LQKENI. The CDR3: CASSPAGTGNEYTF. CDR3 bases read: TGTGCCAGCTCACCGGCAGGGACAGGCAATGAA. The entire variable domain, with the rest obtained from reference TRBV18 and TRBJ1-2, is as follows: NAGVMQNPRHLVRRRGQEARLRCSPMKGHSHVYWYRQLPEEGLKFMVYLQKENIIDESGMPKERFSAEFPKEGPSILRIQQVVRGDSAAYFCASSPAGTGNEYTFGSGTRLTVV.

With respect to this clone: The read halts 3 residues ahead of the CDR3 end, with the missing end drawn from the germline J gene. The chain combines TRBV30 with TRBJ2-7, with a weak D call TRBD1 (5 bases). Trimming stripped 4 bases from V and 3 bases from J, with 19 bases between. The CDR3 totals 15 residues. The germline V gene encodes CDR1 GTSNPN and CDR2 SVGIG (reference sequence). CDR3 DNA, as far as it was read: TGTGCCTGGACCAAGGGGAATCCGATACACTACGAG. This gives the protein CAWTKGNPIHYE. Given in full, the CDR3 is CAWTKGNPIHYEQYF.

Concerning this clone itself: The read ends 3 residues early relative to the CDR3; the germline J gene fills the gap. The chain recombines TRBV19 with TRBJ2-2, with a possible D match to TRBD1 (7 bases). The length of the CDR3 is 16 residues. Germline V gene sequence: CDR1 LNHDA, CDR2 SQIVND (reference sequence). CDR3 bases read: TGTGCCAGTAGTCCTTTTGCGGACAGGAGGGGGGAAAAG. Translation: CASSPFADRRGEK. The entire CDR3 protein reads CASSPFADRRGEKLFF.

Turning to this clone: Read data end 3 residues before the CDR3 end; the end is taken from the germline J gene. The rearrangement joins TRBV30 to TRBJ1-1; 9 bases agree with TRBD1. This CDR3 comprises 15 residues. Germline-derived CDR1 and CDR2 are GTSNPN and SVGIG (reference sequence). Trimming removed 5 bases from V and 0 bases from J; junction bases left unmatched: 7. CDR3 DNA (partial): TGTGCCTGGGGACAGGGGATCGGCCTGAACACTGAA. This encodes CAWGQGIGLNTE. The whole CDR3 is CAWGQGIGLNTEAFF.

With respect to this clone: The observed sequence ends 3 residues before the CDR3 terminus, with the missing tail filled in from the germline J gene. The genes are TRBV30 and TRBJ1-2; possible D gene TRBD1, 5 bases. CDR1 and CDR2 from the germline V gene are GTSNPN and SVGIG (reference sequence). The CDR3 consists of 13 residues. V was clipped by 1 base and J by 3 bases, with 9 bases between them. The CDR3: CAWSGQTDYGYTF. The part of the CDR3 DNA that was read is TGTGCCTGGAGTGGCCAGACAGACTATGGC.

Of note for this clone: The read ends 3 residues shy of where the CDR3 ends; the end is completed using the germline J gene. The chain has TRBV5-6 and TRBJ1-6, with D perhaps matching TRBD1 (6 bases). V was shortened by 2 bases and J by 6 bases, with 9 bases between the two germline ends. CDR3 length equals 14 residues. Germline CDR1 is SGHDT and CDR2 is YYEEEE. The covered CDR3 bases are TGTGCCAGCAGCTTTCTCAGGGGTAATTCACCC. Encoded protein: CASSFLRGNSP. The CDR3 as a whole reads CASSFLRGNSPLHF.

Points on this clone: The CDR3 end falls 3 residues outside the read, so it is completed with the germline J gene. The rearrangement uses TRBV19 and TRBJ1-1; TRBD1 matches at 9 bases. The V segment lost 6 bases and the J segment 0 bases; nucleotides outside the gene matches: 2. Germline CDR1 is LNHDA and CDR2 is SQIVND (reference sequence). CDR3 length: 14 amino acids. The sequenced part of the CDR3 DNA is TGTGCCAGTAGGGGGGACAGGGTGAACACTGAA. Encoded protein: CASRGDRVNTE. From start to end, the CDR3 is CASRGDRVNTEAFF.

The CDR3 region is CAIRDGTGNQPQHF. Incomplete CDR3 DNA: TGTGCCATCAGGGACGGGACAGGGAATCAGCCC. The chain recombines TRBV10-3 with TRBJ1-5; 9 bases line up with TRBD1. From the germline J gene comes the end of the CDR3, since the read stops 3 residues before it. The length of the CDR3 is 14 residues. J gave up 4 bases and V 6 bases, and 4 bases lay outside the gene matches. Germline CDR1 is ENHRY and CDR2 is SYGVKD.

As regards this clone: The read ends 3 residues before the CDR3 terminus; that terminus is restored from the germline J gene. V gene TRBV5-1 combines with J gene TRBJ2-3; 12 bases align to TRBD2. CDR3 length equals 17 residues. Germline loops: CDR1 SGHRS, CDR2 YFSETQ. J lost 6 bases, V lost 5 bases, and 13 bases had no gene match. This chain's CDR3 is CASRRTSGAQAIDTQYF. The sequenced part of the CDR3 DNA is TGCGCCAGCAGGAGGACTAGCGGGGCCCAGGCGATTGATACG.

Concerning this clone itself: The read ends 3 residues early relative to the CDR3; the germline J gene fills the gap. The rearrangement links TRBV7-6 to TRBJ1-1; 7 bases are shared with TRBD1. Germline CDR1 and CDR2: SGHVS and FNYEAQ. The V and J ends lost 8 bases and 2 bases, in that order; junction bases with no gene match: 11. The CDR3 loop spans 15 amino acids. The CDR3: CASLETGILNTEAFF. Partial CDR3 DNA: TGTGCCAGCTTGGAGACAGGGATACTTAACACTGAA.

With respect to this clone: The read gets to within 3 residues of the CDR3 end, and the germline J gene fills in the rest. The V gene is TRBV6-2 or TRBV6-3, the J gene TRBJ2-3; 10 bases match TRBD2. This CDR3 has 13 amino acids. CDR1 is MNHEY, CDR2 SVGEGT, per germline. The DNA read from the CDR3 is TGTGCCAGTCGAACTAGCGGGAAAGAGGCG. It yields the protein CASRTSGKEA. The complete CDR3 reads CASRTSGKEAQYF.